This is a list of T cell receptor beta chains from one sample in a study of cytomegalovirus exposure and HLA in healthy donors. Profiled with immunoSEQ multiplex PCR; TCRdb holds only in-frame clones, not every one. The repertoire has 150,000 to 160,000 clones, over 75% of them found once; the top ten carry about 5.6%. Specimen: PBMCs. The receptors here all came from a woman aged 40 to 55 in good health and CMV-seropositive. Each CDR3 is given with its conserved first and last residue.

j_gene | v_gene | CDR3aa
TRBJ2-1 | TRBV27 | CASSRDSGGGNEQFF
TRBJ2-2 | TRBV18 | CASSPRKGLTGELFF
TRBJ2-1 | TRBV6-5 | CASSYLAGGPSNEQFF
TRBJ1-2 | TRBV7-2 | CASSPNGGGNGYTF
TRBJ2-3 | TRBV19 | CASSAGVPDTQYF
TRBJ1-1 | TRBV6-1 | CASSGQREAFF
TRBJ2-7 | TRBV5-4 | CASSPGSARGYEQYF
TRBJ2-7 | TRBV9 | CASSVGRGTTYEQYF
TRBJ1-3 | TRBV7-8 | CASSLRGGFGNTIYF
TRBJ2-5 | TRBV10-2 | CASSELSYQETQYF
TRBJ1-2 | TRBV10-3 | CAISESGGITNYGYTF
TRBJ2-1 | TRBV9 | CASSVEGGNEQFF
TRBJ1-5 | TRBV10-3 | CAIRGTGRQPQHF
TRBJ1-1 | TRBV28 | CASSFERERVGAKAFF
TRBJ2-5 | TRBV5-1 | CASVGLARETQYF
TRBJ1-1 | TRBV9 | CASGVGGGVNTEAFF
TRBJ2-5 | TRBV11-2 | CASSPRRGDWGGTQYF
TRBJ2-7 | TRBV29-1 | CSVVEGTYEQYF